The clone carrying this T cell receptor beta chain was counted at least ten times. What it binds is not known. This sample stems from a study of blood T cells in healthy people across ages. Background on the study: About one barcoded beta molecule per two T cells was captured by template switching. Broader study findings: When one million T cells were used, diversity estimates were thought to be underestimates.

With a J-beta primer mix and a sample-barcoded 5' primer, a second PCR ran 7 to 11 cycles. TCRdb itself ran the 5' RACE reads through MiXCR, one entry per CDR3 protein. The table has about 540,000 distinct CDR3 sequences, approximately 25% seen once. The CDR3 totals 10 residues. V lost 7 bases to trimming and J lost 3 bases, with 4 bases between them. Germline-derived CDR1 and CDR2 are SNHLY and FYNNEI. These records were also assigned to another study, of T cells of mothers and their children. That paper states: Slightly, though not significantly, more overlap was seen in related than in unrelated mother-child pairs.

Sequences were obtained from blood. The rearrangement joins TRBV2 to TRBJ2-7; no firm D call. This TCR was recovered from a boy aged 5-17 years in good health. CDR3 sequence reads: CASTLYEQYF. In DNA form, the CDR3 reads TGTGCCAGCACCCTCTACGAGCAGTACTTC.